These T cell receptor beta chains were read from a single sample in a study of somatic mutations in cytotoxic T cells in rheumatoid arthritis. The data were produced by immunoSEQ multiplex PCR, yet TCRdb's version contains in-frame clones alone and is incomplete. The sample lists about 18,000 clones; about three quarters were seen once. Input material: CD8+ T cells sorted from blood. These receptor sequences come from an adult with rheumatoid arthritis. Both conserved end residues are part of each CDR3. The D gene is left open where the match is weak. Size tells how often a clone was seen (once, few, many) or the class of an expanded clone, and some rows leave it out.

>NA|TRBD1|TRBV9|TRBJ1-4
TGTGCCAGCAGCATCTCCGGGACAGGGGGGGAAAAACTGTTTTTT
CASSISGTGGEKLFF
>NA|TRBD1|TRBV6-5|TRBJ2-5
TGTGCCAGCAGTTACACCGGACAGGGGATCCAAGAGACCCAGTACTTC
CASSYTGQGIQETQYF
>NA|TRBD1|TRBV9|TRBJ2-7
TGTGCCAGCAGCGAAGGGACAGGGCTGTACGAGCAGTACTTC
CASSEGTGLYEQYF
>NA|NA|TRBV19|TRBJ1-5
TGTGCCAGTAGGCCAGGGGTAGTAAGCAATCAGCCCCAGCATTTT
CASRPGVVSNQPQHF
>NA|NA|TRBV19|TRBJ2-7
TGTGCCAGTAGATTCTCGACAGGGGACTATTACGAGCAGTACTTC
CASRFSTGDYYEQYF
>NA|TRBD1|TRBV15|TRBJ1-4
TGTGCCACCAGCAGGATGACAGGGGTACCAACTAATGAAAAACTGTTTTTT
CATSRMTGVPTNEKLFF
>NA|NA|TRBV19|TRBJ2-1
TGTGCCAGTAGTATGGGAGTAGTACCCTACAATGAGCAGTTCTTC
CASSMGVVPYNEQFF
>NA|TRBD1|TRBV9|TRBJ2-7
TGTGCCAGCAGCTCCCGGGACAGCTGGACCGAGCAGTACTTC
CASSSRDSWTEQYF
>NA|NA|TRBV5-1|TRBJ1-5
TGCGCCAGCAGCCCCGGTCAGGGAAACAATCAGCCCCAGCATTTT
CASSPGQGNNQPQHF
>NA|NA|TRBV7-6|TRBJ2-1
TGTGCCAGCAGCTTAGGAAGAGAGCAGTTCTTC
CASSLGREQFF
>NA|NA|TRBV7-6|TRBJ1-6
TGTGCCAGCAGCTTAGCAGGGGTTAATTCACCCCTCCACTTT
CASSLAGVNSPLHF
>NA|TRBD2|TRBV27|TRBJ2-2
TGTGCCAGCAGTCAGGCGGGGGGGCTCATGATCGGGGAGCTGTTTTTT
CASSQAGGLMIGELFF
>few|TRBD2|TRBV27|TRBJ2-7
TGTGCCAGCAGTTCGATTCTACTAGCGGCCTACGAGCAGTACTTC
CASSSILLAAYEQYF
>NA|NA|TRBV7-9|TRBJ1-2
TGTGCCAGCAGCCAGGGACCCGGACGAATTCAGGGCTACACCTTC
CASSQGPGRIQGYTF
>once|NA|TRBV6-5|TRBJ2-5
TGTGCCAGCAGTCGCTTCCAGGGGAACCAAGAGACCCAGTACTTC
CASSRFQGNQETQYF
>NA|NA|TRBV19|TRBJ1-1
TGTGCCAGTAGTATGGGGAGGAACACTGAAGCTTTCTTT
CASSMGRNTEAFF
>NA|NA|TRBV10-2|TRBJ2-1
TGCGCCAGCAGTGAGTCGGTGGTTTCGGAGCAGTTCTTC
CASSESVVSEQFF
>NA|NA|TRBV21-1|TRBJ1-3
TGTGCCAGCAGCAAATCCGCCCAACAGGGGGCTCGTGGAAACACCATATATTTT
CASSKSAQQGARGNTIYF
>NA|NA|TRBV6-5|TRBJ1-5
TGTGCCAGCAGTTTTGGGGCGGGCAATCAGCCCCAGCATTTT
CASSFGAGNQPQHF
>NA|NA|TRBV9|TRBJ1-1
TGTGCCAGCAGCCCTCCGAGGGACACTGAAGCTTTCTTT
CASSPPRDTEAFF
>NA|NA|TRBV30|TRBJ1-5
TGTGCCTGGAGTGCGACGGTATCAGCCCCAGCATTT
CAWSATVSAPAF
>NA|TRBD2|TRBV27|TRBJ2-5
TGTGCCAGCAGTCCCTCTAGCGGGGGGGCCTGGACCCAGTACTTC
CASSPSSGGAWTQYF
>NA|NA|TRBV12-5|TRBJ2-2
TGTGCTAGTGGTTTGGTAGCCACGGCCGAGCTGTTTTTT
CASGLVATAELFF
>NA|NA|TRBV13|TRBJ2-7
TGTGCCAGCAGCCCGTACTCGGACTCCTACGAGCAGTACTTC
CASSPYSDSYEQYF
>NA|TRBD2|TRBV25-1|TRBJ2-1
TGTGCCAGCAGGGAGGGTAGCGGGGGTTATACTGAGCAGTTCTTC
CASREGSGGYTEQFF
>NA|NA|TRBV18|TRBJ1-5
TGTGCCAGCTCACCAGACCCTTCGGTTGCGGGGTTTGGTCAGCCCCAGCATTTT
CASSPDPSVAGFGQPQHF
>NA|NA|TRBV2|TRBJ1-4
TGTGCCAGCAGTGAAGGGACACGAAAGGATAATGAAAAACTGTTTTTT
CASSEGTRKDNEKLFF